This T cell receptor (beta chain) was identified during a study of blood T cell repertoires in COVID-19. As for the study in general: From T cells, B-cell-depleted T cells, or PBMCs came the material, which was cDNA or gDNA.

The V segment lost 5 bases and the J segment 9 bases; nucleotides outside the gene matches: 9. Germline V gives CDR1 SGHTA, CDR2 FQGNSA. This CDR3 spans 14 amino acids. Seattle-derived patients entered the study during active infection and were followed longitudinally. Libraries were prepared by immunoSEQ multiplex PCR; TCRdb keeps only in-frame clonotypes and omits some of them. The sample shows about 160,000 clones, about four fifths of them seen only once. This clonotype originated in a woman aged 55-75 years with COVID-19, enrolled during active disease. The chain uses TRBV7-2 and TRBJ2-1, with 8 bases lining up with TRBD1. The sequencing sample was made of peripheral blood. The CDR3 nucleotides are TGTGCCAGCAGCCTCCGTTCAGGGGGCGGTGAGCAGTTCTTC. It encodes CASSLRSGGGEQFF.